This TCR beta chain was documented in a study of shared clonotypes between healthy human individuals. None of the donors, who were healthy HIV-negative adults, had recently had acute infections or vaccinations. This CDR3 contains 12 residues. Trimming cost V 2 bases and J 8 bases, with 9 bases left between them. Germline V gene data show CDR1 as SEHNR and CDR2 as FQNEAQ (reference sequence). Genomic DNA of each subset was evenly split across several immunoSEQ plates. The repertoire was sequenced with immunoSEQ multiplex PCR; TCRdb's copy has only in-frame clones and lacks some. Of nearly 500,000 clones in the sample, about three quarters are singletons; the top ten hold around 13%. Findings of the study overall: Clonotype sharing across donors was expected to vary with sequencing depth.

This clone showed up many times. As yet, its antigen is unknown. The chain is built from TRBV7-9 and TRBJ1-1, with D possibly matching TRBD1 (6 bases). The sequenced sample consisted of PBMCs. The receptor was derived from a woman aged 40-49 years in good health. Some clones in this sample may be carry-over from other donors' samples. CDR3 region: CASSLRDREAFF. The CDR3 bases are TGTGCCAGCAGCTTAAGAGACAGGGAAGCTTTCTTT.